A single sample gave rise to the 32 T cell receptor beta chains below, sequenced in a study of T cells after yellow fever vaccination. TCRdb reanalysed the 5' RACE reads using MiXCR and keeps one entry per CDR3 protein. The sample contains 300,000 to 450,000 distinct CDR3 sequences, 7% to 10% of which appear only once. Sequences were derived from PBMCs, sampled more than 35 days after the first yellow fever vaccination. The receptors shown here come from a young man who received the YFV17D yellow fever vaccine.

V and J are TRBV4-3 and TRBJ2-3; 7 bases are shared with TRBD1. The germline gives CDR1 LGHNA, CDR2 YSLEER. J lost 2 bases, V lost 4 bases, and 9 bases had no gene match. The CDR3 extends over 16 amino acids. The CDR3 coding sequence is TGCGCCAGCAGCCTCCGTCGAGGGGGCCTCACAGATACGCAGTATTTT. It translates to CASSLRRGGLTDTQYF.

J is TRBJ2-2 and V is TRBV12-3 or TRBV12-4; possibly TRBD1 for D (5 bases). Trimming removed 5 bases from V and 8 bases from J, with 12 bases in between. The CDR3 covers 13 residues. The CDR3 loop is CASSTQVTGELFF. For the CDR3, the DNA is TGTGCCAGCAGTACACAGGTGACGGGGGAGCTGTTTTTT.

Many counts were recorded for this clonotype. DNA of the CDR3: TGTGCCAGCCCCAAGGTAGGGATGGAGACCCAGTACTTC. Protein sequence: CASPKVGMETQYF. The chain recombines TRBV27 with TRBJ2-5; D gene ambiguous. Germline assignment: CDR1 MNHEY and CDR2 SMNVEV (reference sequence). V was shortened by 8 bases and J by 5 bases, with 15 bases between the two germline ends. CDR3 length: 13 residues.

This clonotype was observed at least ten times. This sequence joins TRBV5-1 and TRBJ2-1; TRBD2 agrees at 12 bases. The length of the CDR3 is 15 residues. Germline V gene lookup returns CDR1 SGHRS and CDR2 YFSETQ. The V segment lost 4 bases and the J segment 6 bases; nucleotides outside the gene matches: 5. CDR3 nucleotide sequence: TGCGCCAGCAGCGCCCTAGCGGGGGGGGGCAATGAGCAGTTCTTC. Translating gives CASSALAGGGNEQFF.

The chain recombines TRBV28 with TRBJ1-5; D not certain. Trimming shortened V by 3 bases and J by 6 bases, and 15 bases separated the two germline ends. This CDR3 contains 15 residues. Germline CDR1 MDHEN, CDR2 SYDVKM. CDR3 amino acids: CASSFARKHRQPQHF. The CDR3 coding sequence is TGTGCCAGCAGTTTTGCAAGGAAGCACCGTCAGCCCCAGCATTTT.

This clonotype was found a few times. The gene calls are TRBV4-1 and TRBJ1-5, with D possibly TRBD1 on 5 matching bases. The V and J ends lost 5 bases and 1 base respectively, with 12 bases between them. The CDR3 is 15 residues long. The germline gives CDR1 MGHRA, CDR2 YSYEKL. The DNA of the CDR3 is TGCGCCAGCAGCTCTAGACAGCTGAGCAATCAGCCCCAGCATTTT. The encoded protein is CASSSRQLSNQPQHF.

This clonotype was observed at least ten times. This chain joins TRBV7-2 and TRBJ1-1; 8 positions agree with TRBD1. The V gene's germline CDR1 is SGHTA and CDR2 FQGNSA. The CDR3 is made up of 13 amino acids. V dropped 5 bases and J dropped 5; count of bases not matched to a gene: 4. CDR3 amino acids: CASSQNRGTEAFF. The CDR3 DNA sequence: TGTGCCAGCAGCCAAAACAGGGGGACTGAAGCTTTCTTT.

This rearrangement joins TRBV5-1 to TRBJ1-4; TRBD1 agrees at 7 bases. Germline assignment: CDR1 SGHRS and CDR2 YFSETQ. The CDR3 has 19 amino acids. The V segment lost 6 bases and the J segment 0 bases; nucleotides outside the gene matches: 17. The CDR3 spells CASKRRLTSQGATNEKLFF. Here the CDR3 DNA reads TGCGCCAGCAAAAGACGACTGACGAGCCAGGGGGCAACTAATGAAAAACTGTTTTTT.

The V gene is TRBV12-2, the J gene TRBJ2-7; the D call of TRBD1 is as the table states it, not checked on the DNA. TRBV12-2 is a pseudogene. CDR3 length equals 17 residues. In nucleotides, the CDR3 is TGTGCAAGTCGCTTAGCCCTCCCCGGCAGGGTCTCCTACGAGCAGTACTTC. It encodes CASRLALPGRVSYEQYF.

In this sample, this clonotype turned up a few times. The genes are TRBV7-9 and TRBJ2-3, with D perhaps given as TRBD1 or TRBD2 (5 bases each). Between the trimmed V and J ends, which lost 5 bases and 4 bases, there was a span of 19 bases. The CDR3 has 16 amino acids. Germline V gene lookup returns CDR1 SEHNR and CDR2 FQNEAQ (reference sequence). The CDR3 DNA is TGTGCCAGCAGCCTCAGTCGGGGCACAGCGGCAGATACGCAGTATTTT. Protein: CASSLSRGTAADTQYF.

The chain couples TRBV4-3 to TRBJ2-1; weak D call: TRBD2 (7 bases). The CDR3 has 17 amino acids. V was shortened by 3 bases and J by 3 bases, with 18 bases between the two germline ends. Per germline, CDR1 LGHNA and CDR2 YSLEER. The CDR3 loop reads CASSQGGATFGYNEQFF. CDR3 sequence (DNA): TGCGCCAGCAGCCAGGGGGGGGCTACTTTCGGCTACAATGAGCAGTTCTTC.

A few counts support this clonotype. The rearrangement uses TRBV4-1 and TRBJ1-2; D is possibly TRBD1 (5 bases). V was pared by 0 bases and J by 4 bases, with 15 bases between. CDR1 and CDR2 from the germline V gene are MGHRA and YSYEKL. The CDR3 is made up of 16 amino acids. CDR3 DNA sequence: TGCGCCAGCAGCCAAGAGGCCCCTCAAAGGGGCTATGGCTACACCTTC. This translates into CASSQEAPQRGYGYTF.

In this sample, this clonotype turned up a few times. The genes are TRBV6-2 or TRBV6-3 and TRBJ1-1; D not certain. The CDR3 spans 12 residues. Trimming stripped 9 bases from V and 8 bases from J, with 16 bases between. The germline V gene has CDR1 MNHEY and CDR2 SVGEGT. The CDR3 reads CASRESWGEAFF. The CDR3, as DNA: TGTGCCAGTCGAGAGTCATGGGGAGAAGCTTTCTTT.

This clonotype was seen only a few times. This rearrangement joins TRBV5-1 to TRBJ1-2, with D perhaps matching TRBD1 (6 bases). Trimming stripped 3 bases from V and 8 bases from J, with 14 bases between. The CDR3 sequence is 13 residues long. Per germline, CDR1 SGHRS and CDR2 YFSETQ. CDR3 in amino acids: CASSYQGNEGYTF. DNA for the CDR3: TGCGCCAGCAGCTACCAGGGGAATGAAGGCTACACCTTC.

This clonotype was counted a few times. The chain is built from TRBV20-1 and TRBJ1-1; perhaps TRBD1 as D (6 bases). CDR3 length: 14 residues. Germline lookup yields CDR1 DFQATT and CDR2 SNEGSKA (reference sequence). V gave up 3 bases and J gave up 0 bases, with 11 bases separating them. In DNA form, the CDR3 reads TGCAGTGCTAGGAGGGGGGGGCTGAACACTGAAGCTTTCTTT. Translating gives CSARRGGLNTEAFF.

This clonotype was seen a few times. The V and J genes are TRBV15 and TRBJ2-1, with D tentatively TRBD1 or TRBD2 (5 bases each). The length of the CDR3 is 14 residues. Deletions cut 1 base from V and 5 bases from J, with 9 bases between. The germline gives CDR1 LNHNV, CDR2 YYDKDF (reference sequence). The CDR3 region has the DNA TGTGCCACCAGCAGAGTCGGGACGAACAATGAGCAGTTCTTC. It is translated as CATSRVGTNNEQFF.

This clonotype was picked up a small number of times. The J gene is TRBJ2-3, the V gene TRBV27, with D possibly matching TRBD2 (5 bases). The CDR3 length is 15 residues. Looked up from germline, CDR1 is MNHEY and CDR2 is SMNVEV (reference sequence). The V end was cut by 7 bases, the J end by 2 bases, with 16 bases between. The CDR3 sequence is CASTSSEGYTDTQYF. DNA for the CDR3: TGTGCCAGCACCTCGAGTGAGGGATACACAGATACGCAGTATTTT.

The V and J genes are TRBV5-4 and TRBJ2-7, with 7 bases lining up with TRBD2. The V and J ends lost 0 bases and 3 bases, in that order; junction bases with no gene match: 3. Germline CDR1 is SGHNT and CDR2 is YYREEE (reference sequence). The CDR3 contains 14 residues. The CDR3 DNA sequence: TGTGCCAGCAGCTTGGAGGTAGCGGGCTACGAGCAGTACTTC. Translation gives CASSLEVAGYEQYF.

The chain carries TRBV7-2 and TRBJ2-5; 7 bases map to TRBD1. J was trimmed by 0 bases and V by 4 bases; bases with no gene match: 5. The CDR3 is 15 residues long. Per germline, CDR1 SGHTA and CDR2 FQGNSA. The CDR3 sequence: CASSSETGYQETQYF. CDR3 coding DNA: TGTGCCAGCAGCTCCGAGACAGGGTACCAAGAGACCCAGTACTTC.

V usage is TRBV7-9 and J usage is TRBJ2-7; tentative D call: TRBD1 (5 bases). Trimming took off 5 bases at V and 3 bases at J, with 17 bases between the two ends. The CDR3 contains 15 residues. The germline V gene encodes CDR1 SEHNR and CDR2 FQNEAQ (reference sequence). CDR3 nucleotide sequence: TGTGCCAGCAGCCCCCGGGCAGGGCTAAACTACGAGCAGTACTTC. Translated, it gives CASSPRAGLNYEQYF.

The chain combines TRBV27 with TRBJ2-7, with a possible D match to TRBD1 (6 bases). The germline V gene has CDR1 MNHEY and CDR2 SMNVEV (reference sequence). V was clipped by 3 bases and J by 7 bases, with 13 bases between them. The CDR3 is made up of 13 amino acids. The CDR3 region has the DNA TGTGCCAGCAGTTTTACAGGGATAGGGGAGCAGTACTTC. Translating it yields CASSFTGIGEQYF.

This clonotype was found a few times. The chain links TRBV7-2 to TRBJ1-4; D remains unclear. Germline values: CDR1 SGHTA, CDR2 FQGNSA. CDR3 size: 16 residues. Trimming removed 5 bases from V and 0 bases from J, with 13 bases in between. This chain's CDR3 is CASSLRAWATNEKLFF. The CDR3 nucleotides are TGTGCCAGCAGCCTCCGCGCCTGGGCAACTAATGAAAAACTGTTTTTT. The full variable domain, its missing parts supplied by reference TRBV7-2 and TRBJ1-4, is GAGVSQSPSNKVTEKGKDVELRCDPISGHTALYWYRQSLGQGLEFLIYFQGNSAPDKSGLPSDRFSAERTGGSVSTLTIQRTQQEDSAVYLCASSLRAWATNEKLFFGSGTQLSVL.

The gene calls are TRBV12-3 or TRBV12-4 and TRBJ2-3, with TRBD1 as a possible D gene (7 bases). V lost 6 bases and J lost 2, with 15 bases in between. The CDR3 loop spans 15 amino acids. The CDR3 coding sequence is TGTGCCAGCAGGGAGGGACAGTTTTACACAGATACGCAGTATTTT. Its protein is CASREGQFYTDTQYF.

The chain couples TRBV3-1 to TRBJ2-2, with TRBD2 identical over 7 bases. This CDR3 is 14 amino acids long. Per germline, CDR1 LGHDT and CDR2 YNNKEL (reference sequence). V lost 3 bases and J lost 8; bases outside the gene matches: 6. Here the CDR3 reads CASSQRLAGGELFF. The CDR3 nucleotides read TGTGCCAGCAGCCAGAGACTAGCCGGTGGGGAGCTGTTTTTT.

The CDR3 is CASSIWQGRTEAFF. Written as DNA, the CDR3 is TGTGCCAGTAGTATTTGGCAGGGACGGACTGAAGCTTTCTTT. The rearrangement joins TRBV19 to TRBJ1-1; perhaps TRBD1 as D (5 bases). The CDR3 spans 14 residues. Trimming left V 3 bases short and J 5 bases short, with 13 bases between. Germline CDR1 reads LNHDA; CDR2 reads SQIVND (reference sequence).

The chain uses TRBV7-2 and TRBJ2-3, with D uncertain. This CDR3 contains 14 residues. Germline CDR1 and CDR2: SGHTA and FQGNSA. Trimming shortened V by 1 base and J by 5 bases, and 10 bases separated the two germline ends. The CDR3 loop reads CASSLERTVDTQYF. The DNA of the CDR3 is TGTGCCAGCAGCTTAGAGAGAACAGTAGATACGCAGTATTTT.

This clonotype has a handful of counts. V gene TRBV7-9 combines with J gene TRBJ1-6, with D perhaps matching TRBD1 (5 bases). V lost 5 bases and J 4 bases, leaving 18 bases between the germline ends. The CDR3 is 17 amino acids. Germline-derived CDR1 and CDR2 are SEHNR and FQNEAQ (reference sequence). The CDR3 loop is CASSRNSGGSYNSPLHF. The CDR3 nucleotides read TGTGCCAGCAGCCGTAACAGTGGGGGATCATATAATTCACCCCTCCACTTT.

V usage is TRBV7-9 and J usage is TRBJ2-3; tentatively, D is TRBD1 (7 bases). This CDR3 has 16 amino acids. V was pared by 6 bases and J by 1 base, with 17 bases between. From germline, CDR1 is SEHNR and CDR2 FQNEAQ (reference sequence). CDR3 amino acids: CASSSPRGAGTDTQYF. Written as DNA, the CDR3 is TGTGCCAGCAGTTCGCCCAGGGGGGCCGGCACAGATACGCAGTATTTT.

This clonotype was recorded a few times. The rearrangement joins TRBV19 to TRBJ2-6; D is uncertain. The CDR3 contains 17 residues. Germline V gives CDR1 LNHDA, CDR2 SQIVND (reference sequence). V shed 1 base and J shed 4 bases, with 14 bases lying between them. CDR3 region: CASSIVWGSTGANVLTF. In DNA, the CDR3 is TGTGCCAGTAGTATAGTTTGGGGTAGTACCGGGGCCAACGTCCTGACTTTC.

In this sample, this clonotype turned up many times. CDR3 residues: CASSMWGPPNNEQFF. The CDR3 nucleotides are TGTGCCAGTAGTATGTGGGGACCACCCAACAATGAGCAGTTCTTC. This chain links TRBV19 with TRBJ2-1; D is possibly TRBD1 or TRBD2 (5 bases each). CDR1 is LNHDA and CDR2 is SQIVND in the germline V gene (reference sequence). The CDR3 has 15 residues. The V and J ends lost 3 bases and 5 bases respectively, with 14 bases between them.

The rearrangement joins TRBV9 to TRBJ2-7; 7 bases are a match to TRBD2. Trimming at V came to 0 bases and at J to 12 bases, leaving 12 bases not matched to a gene. The germline CDR1 and CDR2 sequences are SGDLS and YYNGEE. CDR3 length: 14 amino acids. The CDR3, as DNA: TGTGCCAGCAGCGTAGGTGACACAGCGGGGCCGCGGTACTTC. Translating it yields CASSVGDTAGPRYF.

The chain links TRBV4-1 to TRBJ2-7; TRBD2 agrees at 12 bases. Germline CDR1 MGHRA, CDR2 YSYEKL. The CDR3 totals 15 residues. J gave up 0 bases and V 4 bases, and 1 base lay outside the gene matches. The CDR3 region is CASSPTSGSSYEQYF. The CDR3 DNA reads as TGCGCCAGCAGCCCGACTAGCGGGAGCTCCTACGAGCAGTACTTC.